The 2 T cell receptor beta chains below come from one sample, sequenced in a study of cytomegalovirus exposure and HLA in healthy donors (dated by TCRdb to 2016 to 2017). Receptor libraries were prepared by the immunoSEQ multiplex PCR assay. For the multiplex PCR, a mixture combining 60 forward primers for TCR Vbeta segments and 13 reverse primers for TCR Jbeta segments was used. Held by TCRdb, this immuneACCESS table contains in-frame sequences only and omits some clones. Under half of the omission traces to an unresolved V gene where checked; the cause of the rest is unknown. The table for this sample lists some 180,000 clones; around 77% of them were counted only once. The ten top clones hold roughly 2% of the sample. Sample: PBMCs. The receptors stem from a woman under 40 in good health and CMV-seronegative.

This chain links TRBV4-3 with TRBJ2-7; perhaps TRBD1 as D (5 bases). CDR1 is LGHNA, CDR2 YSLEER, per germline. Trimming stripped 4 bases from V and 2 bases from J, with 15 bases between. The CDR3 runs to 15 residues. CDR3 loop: CASSRGHQGAYEQYF. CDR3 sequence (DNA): TGCGCCAGCAGCCGTGGGCACCAGGGCGCCTACGAGCAGTACTTC.

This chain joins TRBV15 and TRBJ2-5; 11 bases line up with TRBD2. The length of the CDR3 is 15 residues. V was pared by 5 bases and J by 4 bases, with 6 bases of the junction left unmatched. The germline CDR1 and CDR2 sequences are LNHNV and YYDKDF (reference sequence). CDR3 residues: CATSSGLAGGETQYF. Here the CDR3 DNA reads TGTGCCACCAGCTCCGGACTAGCGGGTGGAGAGACCCAGTACTTC.